The TCR beta chain under discussion was sequenced for a study of T-cell reconstitution after alpha-beta-depleted transplantation in children. Unique molecular identifiers were incorporated during preparation of the TCRbeta library. TCRdb reanalysed the PCR reads using MiXCR and keeps one entry per CDR3 protein. This sample has hundreds of thousands of distinct CDR3 sequences, with roughly 10% found just once. As to this clonotype: Antigen specificity is unknown.

General study results and limits: About two months after transplant, alpha-beta T cells reportedly came from several hundred expanded graft clones. T-cell counts and diversity at one year post-transplant came mainly from newly produced T cells. Surviving recipient cells, namely T cells and thymic progenitors, were the source of high day-60 TCRbeta diversity in some patients.

V dropped 4 bases and J dropped 4; count of bases not matched to a gene: 4. This CDR3 is built from 12 residues. CDR1 is SQVTM and CDR2 is ANQGSEA in the germline V gene. This specimen was peripheral blood, taken 180 days after TCRalphabeta/CD19-depleted stem cell transplant. The chain has TRBV29-1 and TRBJ2-7, with TRBD2 matching 7 bases. The source of this sequence is a male patient aged 2-15 years who had a stem cell transplant for chronic granulomatous disease, so the T cells may come from the graft donor. The CDR3 coding sequence is TGCAGCGTTGCTAGCGGAGTTTACGAGCAGTACTTC. Translated: CSVASGVYEQYF.